The 25 T cell receptor beta chains presented below share a single source sample, sequenced in a study of blood T cells in healthy people across ages. For the second PCR, which ran for 7 to 11 cycles, a sample-barcoded 5' primer and a J-beta primer mix were used. Using its own MiXCR run on the 5' RACE reads, TCRdb lists one record per CDR3 protein. The sample lists about 1.4 million distinct CDR3 sequences, approximately 59% occurring once. The sequencing sample was made of blood. These receptors originate from a man aged 18-30 years in good health.

This clonotype was recorded a few times. The rearrangement uses TRBV20-1 and TRBJ2-5, with D perhaps TRBD1 (7 bases). The better agreement between TRBJ2-7 and the DNA end casts doubt on the J call. The CDR3 extends over 11 amino acids. The V gene's germline CDR1 is DFQATT and CDR2 SNEGSKA (reference sequence). The CDR3 here is CSATQGGEQYF. The CDR3 nucleotides read TGCAGTGCCACCCAGGGGGGCGAGCAGTACTTC.

The chain combines TRBV10-2 with TRBJ1-6; D remains unclear. The CDR3 totals 13 residues. V was pared by 3 bases and J by 9 bases, with 9 bases between. Germline CDR1 WSHSY, CDR2 SAAADI. CDR3 sequence (DNA): TGCGCCAGCAGTGACATAGGCCGTTCACCCCTCCACTTT. Translation gives CASSDIGRSPLHF.

The chain uses TRBV28 and TRBJ1-5, with D hard to call. With 7 bases removed from V and 3 bases from J, the gap between germline ends came to 13 bases. CDR1 and CDR2 from the germline V gene are MDHEN and SYDVKM. The CDR3 covers 14 residues. CDR3 in DNA: TGTGCCAGCACTAAAAAGGACCACAATCAGCCCCAGCATTTT. It yields the protein CASTKKDHNQPQHF.

The chain uses TRBV4-1 and TRBJ2-5; 7 positions agree with TRBD2. The CDR3 length is 14 residues. Germline-derived CDR1 and CDR2 are MGHRA and YSYEKL. Unmatched junction bases numbered 8, after V lost 5 bases and J lost 5 bases. The CDR3, as DNA: TGCGCCAGCAGCTACCAACCGGGAGGCGAGACCCAGTACTTC. Translation: CASSYQPGGETQYF.

This clonotype was recorded once. The chain carries TRBV27 and TRBJ1-4; D is perhaps TRBD1 (5 bases). This CDR3 region has 13 residues. The ends were cut back, 5 bases at V and 5 bases at J, with 9 bases in the middle. CDR1 is MNHEY and CDR2 is SMNVEV in the germline V gene (reference sequence). Here the CDR3 reads CASSVWGNEKLFF. CDR3 sequence (DNA): TGTGCCAGCAGTGTATGGGGGAATGAAAAACTGTTTTTT.

The chain employs TRBV6-6 and TRBJ2-3; 14 positions agree with TRBD2. CDR3 size: 16 residues. The junction had 2 bases not matched to a gene; V was cut back by 4 bases and J by 2 bases. Germline CDR1 and CDR2: MNHNY and SVGAGI (reference sequence). Written as DNA, the CDR3 is TGTGCCAGCAGTTGGGGACTAGCGGGGGACACAGATACGCAGTATTTT. Translating gives CASSWGLAGDTDTQYF.

This chain links TRBV15 with TRBJ2-1; D is undetermined. The V end was cut by 0 bases, the J end by 4 bases, with 13 bases between. The CDR3 contains 16 residues. Germline V lookup: CDR1 LNHNV, CDR2 YYDKDF (reference sequence). In DNA, the CDR3 is TGTGCCACCAGCAGAGATTTTGCCCTATCGTACAATGAGCAGTTCTTC. Translating it yields CATSRDFALSYNEQFF.

As concerns this clonotype: The junction differs from germline at one of its ends, possibly a read error. V and J are TRBV25-1 and TRBJ2-4; D gene uncertain. The DNA end favors TRBJ2-7, so the J call may be wrong. Looked up from germline, CDR1 is MGHDK and CDR2 is SYGVNS. This CDR3 region has 12 residues. The CDR3 nucleotides read TGTGCCAACAGTGATGGCAGTTACGAGCAGTACTTC. This translates into CANSDGSYEQYF.

This clonotype has only a few counts. CDR3 protein: CASSFQRAAPTDTQYF. CDR3 in DNA: TGTGCCAGCAGCTTCCAAAGGGCCGCACCCACAGATACGCAGTATTTT. The chain joins TRBV11-2 to TRBJ2-3, with no clear D. The CDR3 covers 16 residues. V was clipped by 3 bases and J by 2 bases, with 15 bases between them. CDR1 and CDR2 (germline): SGHAT, FQNNGV.

The V call is TRBV20-1, the J call TRBJ1-5; D may be TRBD1 (5 bases). Germline CDR1 DFQATT, CDR2 SNEGSKA (reference sequence). CDR3 length: 15 residues. V was cut by 6 bases and J by 0 bases, with 15 bases left in between. CDR3 loop: CSAPSGGGSNQPQHF. For the CDR3, the DNA is TGCAGTGCCCCCTCGGGGGGGGGTAGCAATCAGCCCCAGCATTTT.

This chain connects TRBV7-9 to TRBJ2-1; TRBD2 matches 9 bases. Trimming cost V 3 bases and J 8 bases; bases outside gene matches: 11. CDR3 size: 16 residues. Germline V lookup: CDR1 SEHNR, CDR2 FQNEAQ (reference sequence). The CDR3 sequence is CASSFLAGEVSDEQFF. The DNA of the CDR3 is TGTGCCAGCAGCTTCTTAGCGGGAGAAGTCTCCGATGAGCAGTTCTTC.

This clonotype occurred many times. V and J are TRBV7-2 and TRBJ2-7; D is possibly TRBD1 or TRBD2 (6 bases each). Between the trimmed V and J ends, which lost 8 bases and 6 bases, there was a span of 17 bases. Germline V gives CDR1 SGHTA, CDR2 FQGNSA. The CDR3 contains 13 residues. This CDR3 is CASSNGGLSEQYF. DNA of the CDR3: TGTGCCAGCTCCAATGGGGGGCTCTCCGAGCAGTACTTC.

The chain combines TRBV28 with TRBJ2-4; no reliable D call. CDR3 length equals 16 residues. Germline-derived CDR1 and CDR2 are MDHEN and SYDVKM. Trimming cost V 5 bases and J 0 bases, with 14 bases left between them. In DNA form, the CDR3 reads TGTGCCAGCAGTAGGACCCTTGAACTAGCCAAAAACATTCAGTACTTC. Amino acid sequence: CASSRTLELAKNIQYF.

This clonotype was counted once. V is TRBV12-3 or TRBV12-4 and J is TRBJ2-7, with a tentative D call TRBD2 (5 bases). The CDR3 totals 12 residues. Trimming cost V 7 bases and J 2 bases, with 9 bases left between them. CDR3 coding DNA: TGTGCCAGCAACGCGGGCCCCTACGAGCAGTACTTC. Its translation is CASNAGPYEQYF.

J is TRBJ1-3 and V is TRBV6-2 or TRBV6-3; D is undetermined. The V and J ends lost 2 bases and 0 bases respectively, with 8 bases between them. This CDR3 comprises 15 residues. Germline CDR1 and CDR2: MNHEY and SVGEGT. DNA of the CDR3: TGTGCCAGCAGTTACGTGGTAAACTCTGGAAACACCATATATTTT. Residues: CASSYVVNSGNTIYF.

The V gene is TRBV13, the J gene TRBJ1-1, with 8 bases matching TRBD1. This CDR3 contains 15 residues. Germline CDR1 and CDR2: PRHDT and FYEKMQ (reference sequence). V shed 4 bases and J 3 bases; nucleotides not matched to a gene: 7. CDR3 residues: CASSWLQGGYTEAFF. The CDR3 DNA follows: TGTGCCAGCAGCTGGCTACAGGGGGGGTACACTGAAGCTTTCTTT.

This clonotype has a handful of counts. The chain joins TRBV6-5 to TRBJ1-2, with unresolved D. The CDR3 contains 13 residues. Germline CDR1 is MNHEY and CDR2 is SVGAGI. Trimming took 5 bases from V and 2 from J, leaving 9 bases between them. As DNA, the CDR3 is TGTGCCAGCAGTCGTCAGTCGAACTATGGCTACACCTTC. This gives the protein CASSRQSNYGYTF.

The CDR3: CASRELQGAEYEQYF. The CDR3 DNA is TGTGCCAGCAGGGAGCTCCAGGGGGCGGAGTACGAGCAGTACTTC. The V gene is TRBV6-5, the J gene TRBJ2-5; TRBD1 matches at 8 bases. The assigned J gene may be wrong: the sequence end matches TRBJ2-7 better. CDR1 and CDR2 (germline): MNHEY, SVGAGI. The CDR3 runs to 15 residues.

The rearrangement uses TRBV11-1 and TRBJ1-2; no reliable D call. Germline CDR1 reads SGHAT; CDR2 reads FQDESV (reference sequence). The CDR3 is 14 amino acids. Trimming removed 6 bases from V and 7 bases from J, with 18 bases in between. The CDR3 region has the DNA TGTGCCAGCAGGCGAGACGGGATTTACGGTGGCTACACCTTC. It codes for CASRRDGIYGGYTF. Drawing the rest from reference TRBV11-1 and TRBJ1-2, the complete variable domain is EAEVAQSPRYKITEKSQAVAFWCDPISGHATLYWYRQILGQGPELLVQFQDESVVDDSQLPKDRFSAERLKGVDSTLKIQPAELGDSAMYLCASRRDGIYGGYTFGSGTRLTVV.

This clonotype has more than one count but fewer than ten. The CDR3 loop is CSASDGGANVLTF. The CDR3 DNA follows: TGCAGTGCTAGCGATGGAGGGGCCAACGTCCTGACTTTC. The rearrangement uses TRBV20-1 and TRBJ2-6; D is uncertain. The V end was cut by 3 bases, the J end by 4 bases, with 7 bases between. Germline loops: CDR1 DFQATT, CDR2 SNEGSKA (reference sequence). This CDR3 comprises 13 residues.

The chain's CDR3 is CASSVYPEPGQTEAFF. CDR3 in DNA: TGTGCCAGCAGCGTATATCCAGAGCCGGGACAGACTGAAGCTTTCTTT. V and J are TRBV9 and TRBJ1-1; TRBD1 agrees at 7 bases. Per germline, CDR1 SGDLS and CDR2 YYNGEE. The CDR3 contains 16 residues. V lost 1 base and J lost 5; bases outside the gene matches: 11.

This clonotype was detected only a few times. The chain links TRBV29-1 to TRBJ2-3; no clear D. The CDR3 totals 14 residues. Deletions cut 4 bases from V and 2 bases from J, with 13 bases between. Germline lookup yields CDR1 SQVTM and CDR2 ANQGSEA. CDR3 nucleotides: TGCAGCGTTGTAGTTAATATCCTCACAGATACGCAGTATTTT. This sequence encodes CSVVVNILTDTQYF.

This chain uses TRBV15 with TRBJ1-1; D is perhaps TRBD1 (5 bases). Per the germline V gene, CDR1 is LNHNV and CDR2 is YYDKDF (reference sequence). Trimming cost V 1 base and J 3 bases, with 12 bases left between them. There are 15 residues in the CDR3. CDR3 protein: CATSRVAGRDTEAFF. As DNA, the CDR3 is TGTGCCACCAGCAGAGTGGCAGGGCGGGACACTGAAGCTTTCTTT.

The chain uses TRBV4-1 and TRBJ1-6, with D hard to call. V lost 0 bases, J lost 15 bases, and 9 bases lay in between. CDR3 length: 12 amino acids. Germline CDR1 reads MGHRA; CDR2 reads YSYEKL. CDR3 DNA sequence: TGCGCCAGCAGCCAAGATCCCGGCGTCCTCCACTTT. Translating gives CASSQDPGVLHF.

This clonotype was seen only a few times. This chain uses TRBV20-1 with TRBJ2-1; D may be TRBD2 (5 bases). The CDR3 runs to 15 residues. The germline V gene encodes CDR1 DFQATT and CDR2 SNEGSKA (reference sequence). The ends were cut back, 2 bases at V and 3 bases at J, with 14 bases in the middle. The CDR3 bases are TGCAGTGCTAGACAAATCGACCGGGGCTACAATGAGCAGTTCTTC. As protein: CSARQIDRGYNEQFF.